These 19 T cell receptor beta chains originate from one sample sequenced in a study of metastatic and nonmetastatic thyroid tumors. TCRdb reprocessed the PCR reads using MiXCR. The sample holds over 15,000 clones, around 3.8% seen once. The entire patient cohort was treatment-naive prior to thyroid surgery. Material for sequencing was tumor tissue. The receptors shown here come from a female donor with papillary thyroid cancer or a benign thyroid nodule (not recorded which). Some clones in this sample may be carry-over from other donors' samples.

This clone was seen a few times. V is TRBV6-1 and J is TRBJ2-3; 7 bases fit TRBD2. Germline CDR1 MNHNS, CDR2 SASEGT. The CDR3 extends over 18 amino acids. J gave up 1 base and V 8 bases, and 18 bases lay outside the gene matches. CDR3 in DNA: TGTGCCAGCGAATATCTCAAGAAGGCTAGCGGACGCACAGATACGCAGTATTTT. Amino acid sequence: CASEYLKKASGRTDTQYF.

The rearrangement joins TRBV28 to TRBJ2-7; D is perhaps TRBD2 (5 bases). This CDR3 comprises 14 residues. Germline V gives CDR1 MDHEN, CDR2 SYDVKM. Trimming took 5 bases from V and 4 from J, leaving 15 bases between them. CDR3 sequence (DNA): TGTGCCAGCAGTAATCTAGCTTCTGGTTACGAGCAGTACTTC. This codes for CASSNLASGYEQYF.

This clone rates as medium-sized (0.01 to 0.1%). The J gene is TRBJ2-7, the V gene TRBV11-2; TRBD1 agrees at 9 bases. The CDR3 has 15 residues. Germline V CDR1 and CDR2: SGHAT, FQNNGV. Losses at the gene ends were 3 bases for V and 2 bases for J; bases not matched to a gene: 5. CDR3 coding DNA: TGTGCCAGCAGCTTTACAGGGGGCCCTACCTACGAGCAGTACTTC. The encoded protein is CASSFTGGPTYEQYF.

This clone was seen more than once but under ten times. This chain joins TRBV12-5 and TRBJ2-7; no reliable D call. Trimming took 1 base from V and 3 from J, leaving 7 bases between them. Germline loops: CDR1 LGHNT, CDR2 FRNRAP. This CDR3 spans 13 amino acids. The CDR3 region is CASGLARSYEQYF. As DNA, the CDR3 is TGTGCTAGTGGTTTGGCGCGCAGCTACGAGCAGTACTTC.

This clone was seen only a few times. This sequence joins TRBV7-9 and TRBJ2-3; 7 nucleotides agree with TRBD1. Germline values: CDR1 SEHNR, CDR2 FQNEAQ (reference sequence). Unmatched junction bases numbered 20, after V lost 3 bases and J lost 8 bases. The CDR3 runs to 18 residues. The CDR3 reads CASSLNRPGVQHRGTQYF. The CDR3 DNA reads as TGTGCCAGCAGCTTGAACCGACCAGGCGTACAGCACAGGGGTACGCAGTATTTT.

This sequence joins TRBV7-9 and TRBJ1-4; possibly TRBD1 for D (5 bases). This CDR3 is built from 16 residues. V was cut by 6 bases and J by 6 bases, with 20 bases left in between. Per the germline V gene, CDR1 is SEHNR and CDR2 is FQNEAQ (reference sequence). The CDR3 DNA reads TGTGCCAGCAGACCCACCATGGGGCGGTTTTATGAAAAACTGTTTTTT. Its translation: CASRPTMGRFYEKLFF.

In its sample, this clone was seen a few times. This sequence joins TRBV6-1 and TRBJ1-2; D is unclear. The CDR3 covers 14 residues. Germline CDR1 and CDR2: MNHNS and SASEGT. V lost 5 bases and J 0 bases, leaving 10 bases between the germline ends. The CDR3, as DNA: TGTGCCAGCAGTTCCCCGACGGCTAACTATGGCTACACCTTC. Amino acids: CASSSPTANYGYTF.

The chain is built from TRBV6-2 or TRBV6-3 and TRBJ1-1, with 7 bases matching TRBD1. The CDR3 totals 14 residues. After removal of 7 bases from V and 4 bases from J, the junction contained 9 bases not matched to a gene. Germline CDR1 and CDR2: MNHEY and SVGEGT. The CDR3 sequence is CASIIGGVGTEAFF. Here the CDR3 DNA reads TGTGCCAGCATTATAGGGGGCGTGGGCACTGAAGCTTTCTTT.

This clone turned up a few times. The rearrangement links TRBV3-1 to TRBJ2-3, with a tentative D call TRBD2 (5 bases). This CDR3 contains 15 residues. From germline, CDR1 is LGHDT and CDR2 YNNKEL (reference sequence). Trimming cost V 0 bases and J 5 bases, with 12 bases left between them. CDR3 amino acids: CASSQDLRAVDTQYF. The CDR3 bases are TGTGCCAGCAGCCAAGATTTGAGGGCTGTAGATACGCAGTATTTT.

This chain connects TRBV28 to TRBJ2-7, with D uncertain. The germline V gene encodes CDR1 MDHEN and CDR2 SYDVKM. V was pared by 5 bases and J by 3 bases, with 26 bases between. This CDR3 comprises 18 residues. Here the CDR3 reads CASSPLKTGRPGGYEQYF. CDR3 DNA: TGTGCCAGCAGTCCTCTAAAAACTGGACGACCGGGCGGCTACGAGCAGTACTTC. The full variable domain, in which reference TRBV28 and TRBJ2-7 provide the parts outside the CDR3, is DVKVTQSSRYLVKRTGEKVFLECVQDMDHENMFWYRQDPGLGLRLIYFSYDVKMKEKGDIPEGYSVSREKKERFSLILESASTNQTSMYLCASSPLKTGRPGGYEQYFGPGTRLTVT.

The chain employs TRBV6-1 and TRBJ1-1; D not certain. Per the germline V gene, CDR1 is MNHNS and CDR2 is SASEGT. V was pared by 6 bases and J by 5 bases, with 10 bases between. The CDR3 totals 12 residues. As DNA, the CDR3 is TGTGCCAGCAGGGTCGGGTGGACTGAAGCTTTCTTT. Translating it yields CASRVGWTEAFF.

The chain employs TRBV28 and TRBJ2-3, with 8 bases aligning to TRBD2. The CDR3 has 15 residues. V shed 2 bases and J 4 bases; nucleotides not matched to a gene: 5. Germline CDR1 reads MDHEN; CDR2 reads SYDVKM. The CDR3 coding sequence is TGTGCCAGCAGTTTAGTGGGACTAGAGTCAGATACGCAGTATTTT. Its translation: CASSLVGLESDTQYF.

This clone was counted between two and nine times. The chain couples TRBV12-3 or TRBV12-4 to TRBJ2-7; 8 positions agree with TRBD2. This CDR3 is built from 14 residues. V lost 6 bases to trimming and J lost 0 bases; unmatched junction nucleotides: 4. CDR3 sequence reads: CASSSGTSSYEQYF. CDR3 DNA sequence: TGTGCCAGCAGCTCCGGGACTAGCTCCTACGAGCAGTACTTC.

This clone was observed a few times. A much larger clone lies a single base off, so this may be a read error. The chain recombines TRBV6-1 with TRBJ2-1; 10 nucleotides agree with TRBD2. The germline V gene encodes CDR1 MNHNS and CDR2 SASEGT. The CDR3 runs to 15 residues. Germline trimming cut 4 bases from V and 8 bases from J; bases unmatched to any gene: 8. The CDR3 region has the DNA TGTGCCAGCAGTGGCGGGCCTAGCGGGAGTGATGAGCAGTTCTTC. This encodes CASSGGPSGSDEQFF.

This clone was counted between two and nine times. The chain couples TRBV7-9 to TRBJ2-3; no clear D gene. Germline V lookup: CDR1 SEHNR, CDR2 FQNEAQ (reference sequence). There are 14 residues in the CDR3. V was clipped by 7 bases and J by 0 bases, with 11 bases between them. CDR3 nucleotide sequence: TGTGCCAGCACCAGAAGCGCTAGCACAGATACGCAGTATTTT. This encodes CASTRSASTDTQYF. Full variable domain (outside the CDR3, taken from reference TRBV7-9 and TRBJ2-3): DTGVSQNPRHKITKRGQNVTFRCDPISEHNRLYWYRQTLGQGPEFLTYFQNEAQLEKSRLLSDRFSAERPKGSFSTLEIQRTEQGDSAMYLCASTRSASTDTQYFGPGTRLTVL.

This clone was seen many times. This chain joins TRBV6-1 and TRBJ1-1, with unresolved D. The CDR3 runs to 10 residues. V shed 6 bases and J shed 5 bases, with 4 bases lying between them. Germline V gene sequence: CDR1 MNHNS, CDR2 SASEGT. The CDR3 here is CASRRTEAFF. In DNA form, the CDR3 reads TGTGCCAGCAGACGGACTGAAGCTTTCTTT.

The chain carries TRBV20-1 and TRBJ2-3, with 11 bases lining up with TRBD2. This CDR3 region has 15 residues. The V and J ends lost 8 bases and 2 bases, in that order; junction bases with no gene match: 9. CDR1 and CDR2 from the germline V gene are DFQATT and SNEGSKA (reference sequence). Here the CDR3 reads CSHRLAGGITDTQYF. The CDR3 region has the DNA TGCAGTCATCGTCTAGCGGGGGGCATCACAGATACGCAGTATTTT.

Concerning this clone: A much larger clone sits a single nucleotide away, making a read error possible. J is TRBJ1-1 and V is TRBV6-1; D is ambiguous. V dropped 6 bases and J dropped 2 bases, with 10 bases sitting between them. This CDR3 is built from 13 residues. Germline CDR1 is MNHNS and CDR2 is SASEGT. CDR3 DNA sequence: TGTGCCAGCAGGGGGTCGGTAAACACTGAAGCTTTCTTT. Translated, it gives CASRGSVNTEAFF.

This clone showed up just a few times. The V call is TRBV7-4, the J call TRBJ1-2; 8 nucleotides match TRBD1. The germline V gene has CDR1 SGHVT and CDR2 SQSDAQ. CDR3 length: 15 residues. Unmatched junction bases numbered 9, after V lost 4 bases and J lost 5 bases. The CDR3: CASSSDREGWYGYTF. Written as DNA, the CDR3 is TGTGCCAGCAGCTCGGACAGGGAAGGTTGGTATGGCTACACCTTC.